These 31 T cell receptor beta chains came from one sample sequenced in a study of blood T cells in healthy people across ages. PCR was performed a second time for roughly 7 to 12 cycles using a sample-barcoded 5' primer and a J-beta primer mix. TCRdb passed the 5' RACE reads through MiXCR, listing each CDR3 protein once. The repertoire includes hundreds of thousands of distinct CDR3 sequences, 46% of them detected once, and 15% to 20% sits in the top ten. What was sequenced was blood. Receptors were obtained from a man older than 75 in good health.

The CDR3 loop is CASNPGHSSTDTQYF. For the CDR3, the DNA is TGTGCCAGCAATCCGGGACACTCTAGCACAGATACGCAGTATTTT. The chain couples TRBV6-2 or TRBV6-3 to TRBJ2-3, with D possibly being TRBD1 (6 bases). Per germline, CDR1 MNHEY and CDR2 SVGEGT. This CDR3 is built from 15 residues. The germline V and J ends were trimmed by 7 bases and 0 bases, with 14 bases remaining between them.

This clonotype was detected a few times. The chain is built from TRBV4-1 and TRBJ2-1, with 10 nucleotides matching TRBD2. This CDR3 comprises 17 residues. In germline, CDR1 is MGHRA, CDR2 YSYEKL. J gave up 7 bases and V 0 bases, and 9 bases lay outside the gene matches. CDR3 bases: TGCGCCAGCAGCCAAGAAATACTAGCGGGATTGACGAATGAGCAGTTCTTC. Translating it yields CASSQEILAGLTNEQFF.

This clonotype showed up many times. V is TRBV2 and J is TRBJ2-7, with a tentative D call TRBD1 (6 bases). The CDR3 loop spans 13 amino acids. Trimming left V 7 bases short and J 6 bases short, with 16 bases between. The germline gives CDR1 SNHLY, CDR2 FYNNEI. This chain's CDR3 is CASTRTEVGEQYF. The CDR3 nucleotides are TGTGCCAGCACCCGGACAGAAGTGGGCGAGCAGTACTTC.

A word on this clonotype: An end of the junction does not agree with germline; a read error may underlie this. V gene TRBV12-3 or TRBV12-4 combines with J gene TRBJ2-1, with D perhaps given as TRBD1 or TRBD2 (5 bases each). The CDR3 has 12 amino acids. CDR3 amino acids: CASRPRENGQFF. The CDR3 DNA is TGTGCCAGCAGACCCAGGGAGAATGGGCAGTTCTTC.

The J gene is TRBJ2-3, the V gene TRBV5-6, with TRBD1 matching over 9 bases. Germline assignment: CDR1 SGHDT and CDR2 YYEEEE. This CDR3 region has 16 residues. V shed 4 bases and J 3 bases; nucleotides not matched to a gene: 9. In DNA, the CDR3 is TGTGCCAGCAGCGATGCCGGGACAGGGCGAACAGATACGCAGTATTTT. Translation gives CASSDAGTGRTDTQYF. Together with reference TRBV5-6 and TRBJ2-3, the CDR3 gives the full variable domain: DAGVTQSPTHLIKTRGQQVTLRCSPKSGHDTVSWYQQALGQGPQFIFQYYEEEERQRGNFPDRFSGHQFPNYSSELNVNALLLGDSALYLCASSDAGTGRTDTQYFGPGTRLTVL.

The chain combines TRBV29-1 with TRBJ2-2; TRBD1 matches at 7 bases. CDR1 and CDR2 (germline): SQVTM, ANQGSEA. This CDR3 comprises 14 residues. Trimming took 7 bases from V and 4 from J; bases not matched to a gene: 9. Here the CDR3 reads CSAETGPGTGELFF. The CDR3 DNA is TGCAGCGCCGAGACAGGGCCTGGCACCGGGGAGCTGTTTTTT.

The chain joins TRBV20-1 to TRBJ2-1; the match to TRBD2 covers 9 bases. The junction had 8 bases not matched to a gene; V was cut back by 0 bases and J by 2 bases. Germline V gene lookup returns CDR1 DFQATT and CDR2 SNEGSKA (reference sequence). The CDR3 is 17 residues long. This chain's CDR3 is CSARDLSLAGTYNEQFF. The CDR3 nucleotides are TGCAGTGCTAGAGATCTGTCTCTAGCGGGAACCTACAATGAGCAGTTCTTC.

In this sample, this clonotype turned up a few times. The rearrangement joins TRBV20-1 to TRBJ2-5; D gene unclear. The germline V gene encodes CDR1 DFQATT and CDR2 SNEGSKA (reference sequence). The CDR3 runs 11 residues. V was cut by 6 bases and J by 0 bases, with 5 bases left in between. DNA of the CDR3: TGCAGTGCCCAGTACCAAGAGACCCAGTACTTC. Protein: CSAQYQETQYF.

V gene TRBV2 combines with J gene TRBJ2-3, with D unresolved. Trimming took off 9 bases at V and 5 bases at J, with 18 bases between the two ends. Germline V lookup: CDR1 SNHLY, CDR2 FYNNEI. The CDR3 consists of 14 residues. CDR3 in DNA: TGTGCCAGACAGTCAGGAACGAGTGGAGATACGCAGTATTTT. This gives the protein CARQSGTSGDTQYF.

This clonotype came up a few times. The chain is built from TRBV20-1 and TRBJ2-1, with TRBD1 identical over 11 bases. V shed 3 bases and J 8 bases; nucleotides not matched to a gene: 6. The CDR3 extends over 14 amino acids. Germline V gene sequence: CDR1 DFQATT, CDR2 SNEGSKA (reference sequence). The CDR3 protein is CSARTGQGADEQFF. In nucleotides, the CDR3 is TGCAGTGCTAGGACCGGACAGGGGGCAGATGAGCAGTTCTTC.

This clonotype was recorded at least ten times. The rearrangement links TRBV6-8 to TRBJ2-1; possibly TRBD1 for D (6 bases). CDR1 and CDR2 (germline): MNHGY, SAAAGT. V lost 11 bases and J lost 0, with 11 bases in between. The CDR3 is 13 amino acids. CDR3 coding DNA: TGTGCCGGAGAGGGGGTCTCCTACAATGAGCAGTTCTTC. Residues: CAGEGVSYNEQFF.

This clonotype was found once. The V and J genes are TRBV5-1 and TRBJ2-3; 7 bases align to TRBD2. Germline lookup yields CDR1 SGHRS and CDR2 YFSETQ. The CDR3 spans 16 residues. Losses at the gene ends were 0 bases for V and 1 base for J; bases not matched to a gene: 5. CDR3 protein: CASSLALAARTDTQYF. CDR3 DNA: TGCGCCAGCAGCTTGGCCCTAGCGGCACGCACAGATACGCAGTATTTT.

This clonotype was recorded a few times. The DNA for the CDR3 is TGCAGTGCTAGACCCTGGGTGGGCGATGAGCAGTTCTTC. Translation gives CSARPWVGDEQFF. The chain recombines TRBV20-1 with TRBJ2-1; unclear D gene. Germline V CDR1 and CDR2: DFQATT, SNEGSKA (reference sequence). The CDR3 contains 13 residues. Trimming took off 2 bases at V and 8 bases at J, with 13 bases between the two ends.

The gene calls are TRBV12-3 or TRBV12-4 and TRBJ1-4, with a weak D call TRBD1 (6 bases). The CDR3 has 16 amino acids. Trimming took 4 bases from V and 0 from J, leaving 12 bases between them. The CDR3, as DNA: TGTGCCAGCAGTTACCAGGGGACCGCAACTAATGAAAAACTGTTTTTT. This translates into CASSYQGTATNEKLFF.

This clonotype was recorded a few times. The J gene is TRBJ2-7, the V gene TRBV7-2; TRBD1 is a possible D gene (5 bases). Trimming pared 1 base from V and 0 bases from J, leaving 7 bases between. CDR1 is SGHTA, CDR2 FQGNSA, per germline. CDR3 length: 14 residues. The CDR3 loop reads CASSLVRVSYEQYF. CDR3 sequence (DNA): TGTGCCAGCAGCTTAGTCAGGGTCTCCTACGAGCAGTACTTC.

This clonotype was observed a few times. The rearrangement uses TRBV5-1 and TRBJ2-5; 9 nucleotides match TRBD2. The CDR3 is 16 amino acids. V shed 4 bases and J 2 bases; nucleotides not matched to a gene: 9. CDR1 is SGHRS and CDR2 is YFSETQ in the germline V gene. Written as DNA, the CDR3 is TGCGCCAGCAGCCCCGGGACTAGCTTTAGACAAGAGACCCAGTACTTC. The encoded protein is CASSPGTSFRQETQYF.

This chain connects TRBV27 to TRBJ2-3; D tentatively reads TRBD1 or TRBD2 (5 bases each). V dropped 0 bases and J dropped 5 bases, with 15 bases sitting between them. CDR3 size: 16 residues. The germline gives CDR1 MNHEY, CDR2 SMNVEV (reference sequence). The CDR3 protein is CASSLSAGTGGDTQYF. CDR3 nucleotides: TGTGCCAGCAGTTTATCAGCAGGTACAGGAGGAGATACGCAGTATTTT.

The chain recombines TRBV20-1 with TRBJ1-4; no clear D gene. The CDR3 extends over 13 amino acids. CDR1 and CDR2 from the germline V gene are DFQATT and SNEGSKA (reference sequence). V lost 0 bases and J lost 7, with 9 bases in between. The CDR3, as DNA: TGCAGTGCTAGAGAAGGGATCAGTGAAAAACTGTTTTTT. It encodes CSAREGISEKLFF.

The chain joins TRBV7-9 to TRBJ2-7; unclear D gene. Germline CDR1 and CDR2: SEHNR and FQNEAQ (reference sequence). The length of the CDR3 is 11 residues. Trimming took off 5 bases at V and 7 bases at J, with 9 bases between the two ends. CDR3 loop: CASSPANEQYF. The CDR3 DNA follows: TGTGCCAGCAGCCCTGCCAATGAGCAGTACTTC. The full variable domain, in which reference TRBV7-9 and TRBJ2-7 provide the parts outside the CDR3, is DTGVSQNPRHKITKRGQNVTFRCDPISEHNRLYWYRQTLGQGPEFLTYFQNEAQLEKSRLLSDRFSAERPKGSFSTLEIQRTEQGDSAMYLCASSPANEQYFGPGTRLTVT.

J is TRBJ1-2 and V is TRBV30; 7 positions agree with TRBD1. The CDR3 totals 14 residues. The V gene's germline CDR1 is GTSNPN and CDR2 SVGIG (reference sequence). Trimming at V came to 3 bases and at J to 5 bases, leaving 9 bases not matched to a gene. The CDR3 DNA follows: TGTGCCTGGAGCCAAGGGACAGCCCTTTATGGCTACACCTTC. Protein: CAWSQGTALYGYTF.

This rearrangement joins TRBV10-3 to TRBJ2-6; tentative D call: TRBD1 (6 bases). The CDR3 is 17 amino acids. Per the germline V gene, CDR1 is ENHRY and CDR2 is SYGVKD. V was cut by 5 bases and J by 2 bases, with 16 bases left in between. This CDR3 reads CAISYTGIGTGANVLTF. The CDR3 DNA sequence: TGTGCCATCAGTTATACAGGGATCGGGACTGGGGCCAACGTCCTGACTTTC.

The J gene is TRBJ2-7, the V gene TRBV5-1; no reliable D call. The CDR3 spans 14 residues. The germline gives CDR1 SGHRS, CDR2 YFSETQ. The germline V and J ends were trimmed by 4 bases and 3 bases, with 14 bases remaining between them. CDR3 amino acids: CASSLELRFYEQYF. Written as DNA, the CDR3 is TGCGCCAGCAGCCTCGAACTAAGATTCTACGAGCAGTACTTC.

This clonotype was observed many times. The chain uses TRBV7-6 and TRBJ2-2; weak D call: TRBD2 (5 bases). This CDR3 has 16 residues. V lost 1 base and J lost 5, with 14 bases in between. Germline CDR1 and CDR2: SGHVS and FNYEAQ. This CDR3 is CASSLVGEMGTGELFF. The CDR3 region has the DNA TGTGCCAGCAGCTTAGTGGGAGAGATGGGAACCGGGGAGCTGTTTTTT. Full variable domain (outside the CDR3, taken from reference TRBV7-6 and TRBJ2-2): GAGVSQSPRYKVTKRGQDVALRCDPISGHVSLYWYRQALGQGPEFLTYFNYEAQQDKSGLPNDRFSAERPEGSISTLTIQRTEQRDSAMYRCASSLVGEMGTGELFFGEGSRLTVL.

The gene calls are TRBV29-1 and TRBJ2-7, with TRBD1 matching over 7 bases. The CDR3 spans 13 residues. CDR1 and CDR2 from the germline V gene are SQVTM and ANQGSEA. Trimming took 7 bases from V and 1 from J; bases not matched to a gene: 7. Written as DNA, the CDR3 is TGCAGCGCACGACAGGGATCATCCTACGAGCAGTACTTC. Amino acid sequence: CSARQGSSYEQYF.

This chain uses TRBV18 with TRBJ2-1; 10 positions agree with TRBD2. The CDR3 spans 16 residues. J gave up 6 bases and V 1 base, and 6 bases lay outside the gene matches. Germline CDR1 reads KGHSH; CDR2 reads LQKENI. DNA of the CDR3: TGTGCCAGCTCACCACTTGAAGCGGGAGGGGGCAATGAGCAGTTCTTC. It codes for CASSPLEAGGGNEQFF.

The chain links TRBV6-1 to TRBJ2-4; no firm D call. The V gene lost 2 bases and the J gene lost 0 bases, with 17 bases spanning the gap. CDR1 is MNHNS, CDR2 SASEGT, per germline. CDR3 length equals 18 residues. This CDR3 reads CASSERMTGHKAKNIQYF. The CDR3, as DNA: TGTGCCAGCAGTGAAAGAATGACGGGCCACAAAGCCAAAAACATTCAGTACTTC.

This clonotype came up many times. This sequence joins TRBV11-3 and TRBJ2-7, with D hard to call. The germline CDR1 and CDR2 sequences are SGHNT and YENEEA. V shed 5 bases and J shed 2 bases, with 13 bases lying between them. The length of the CDR3 is 14 residues. CDR3: CASSPRVGPYEQYF. The CDR3 nucleotides read TGTGCCAGCAGCCCCCGCGTAGGCCCCTACGAGCAGTACTTC.

The V gene is TRBV20-1, the J gene TRBJ2-3, with D possibly TRBD2 on 5 matching bases. The V and J ends lost 3 bases and 2 bases respectively, with 15 bases between them. The CDR3 consists of 15 residues. Looked up from germline, CDR1 is DFQATT and CDR2 is SNEGSKA (reference sequence). The CDR3 DNA follows: TGCAGTGCTAGGTTGGGTAGCGCCTACACAGATACGCAGTATTTT. Translated: CSARLGSAYTDTQYF.

This clonotype was recorded a few times. The J gene is TRBJ2-7, the V gene TRBV21-1. TRBV21-1 is marked as a pseudogene. The CDR3 is 15 residues long. In DNA form, the CDR3 reads TGTGCCAGCAGCAAAGTTGATGGCTTCCCCTACGAGCAGTACTTC. Its translation: CASSKVDGFPYEQYF.

CDR3 bases: TGCAGTGCCGAAACCAGGGGGCCGGCTCTAGGCAATCAGCCCCAGCATTTT. As protein: CSAETRGPALGNQPQHF. This chain connects TRBV20-1 to TRBJ1-5; 8 nucleotides line up with TRBD1. Germline lookup yields CDR1 DFQATT and CDR2 SNEGSKA (reference sequence). After removal of 6 bases from V and 2 bases from J, the junction contained 15 bases not matched to a gene. The CDR3 loop spans 17 amino acids.

The rearrangement links TRBV4-1 to TRBJ2-1, with 10 positions matching TRBD2. The CDR3 sequence is 13 residues long. Germline V gene data show CDR1 as MGHRA and CDR2 as YSYEKL. After removal of 0 bases from V and 15 bases from J, the junction contained 5 bases not matched to a gene. CDR3 coding DNA: TGCGCCAGCAGCCAAGAATGGACTAGCGGACGGTTCTTC. It is translated as CASSQEWTSGRFF.